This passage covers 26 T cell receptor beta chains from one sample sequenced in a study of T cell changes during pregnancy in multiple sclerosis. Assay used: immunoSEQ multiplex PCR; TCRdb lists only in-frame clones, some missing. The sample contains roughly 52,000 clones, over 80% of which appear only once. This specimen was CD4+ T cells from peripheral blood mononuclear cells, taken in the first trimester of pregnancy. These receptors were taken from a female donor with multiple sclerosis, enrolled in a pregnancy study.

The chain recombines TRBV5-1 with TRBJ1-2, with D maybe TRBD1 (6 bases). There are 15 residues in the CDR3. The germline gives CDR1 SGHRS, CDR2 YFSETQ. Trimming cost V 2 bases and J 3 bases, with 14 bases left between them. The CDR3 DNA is TGCGCCAGCAGCTTCGGGGGGCGCGGGGACTATGGCTACACCTTC. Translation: CASSFGGRGDYGYTF.

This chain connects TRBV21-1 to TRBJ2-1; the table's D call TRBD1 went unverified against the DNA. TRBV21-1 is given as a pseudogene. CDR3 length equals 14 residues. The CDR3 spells CASSKGVRPPGEFF. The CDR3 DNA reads TGTGCCAGCAGCAAAGGGGTTCGGCCCCCAGGTGAGTTCTTC.

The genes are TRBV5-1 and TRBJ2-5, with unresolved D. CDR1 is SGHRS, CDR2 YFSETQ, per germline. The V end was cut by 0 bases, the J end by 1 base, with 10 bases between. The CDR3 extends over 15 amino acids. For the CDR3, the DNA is TGCGCCAGCAGCTTGGGAGGCGGCCTCCAAGAGACCCAGTACTTC. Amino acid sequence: CASSLGGGLQETQYF.

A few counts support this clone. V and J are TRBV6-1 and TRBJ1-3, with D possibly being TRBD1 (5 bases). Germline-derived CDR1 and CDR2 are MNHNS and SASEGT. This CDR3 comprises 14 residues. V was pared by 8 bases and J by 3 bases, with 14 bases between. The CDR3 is CASFWGGSGNTIYF. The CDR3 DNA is TGTGCCAGCTTTTGGGGGGGGAGTGGAAACACCATATATTTT.

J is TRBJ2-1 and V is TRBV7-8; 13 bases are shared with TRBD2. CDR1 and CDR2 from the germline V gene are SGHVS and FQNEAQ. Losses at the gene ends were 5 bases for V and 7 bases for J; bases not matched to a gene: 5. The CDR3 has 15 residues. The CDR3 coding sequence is TGTGCCAGCAGCCAAGGACTAGCGGGAGAGAATGAGCAGTTCTTC. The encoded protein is CASSQGLAGENEQFF.

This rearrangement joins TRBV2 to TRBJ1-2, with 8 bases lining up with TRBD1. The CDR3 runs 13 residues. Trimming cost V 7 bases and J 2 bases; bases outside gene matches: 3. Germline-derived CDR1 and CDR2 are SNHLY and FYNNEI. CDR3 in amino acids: CASNNRGNYGYTF. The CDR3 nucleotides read TGTGCCAGCAATAACAGGGGGAACTATGGCTACACCTTC. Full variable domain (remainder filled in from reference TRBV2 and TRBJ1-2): EPEVTQTPSHQVTQMGQEVILRCVPISNHLYFYWYRQILGQKVEFLVSFYNNEISEKSEIFDDQFSVERPDGSNFTLKIRSTKLEDSAMYFCASNNRGNYGYTFGSGTRLTVV.

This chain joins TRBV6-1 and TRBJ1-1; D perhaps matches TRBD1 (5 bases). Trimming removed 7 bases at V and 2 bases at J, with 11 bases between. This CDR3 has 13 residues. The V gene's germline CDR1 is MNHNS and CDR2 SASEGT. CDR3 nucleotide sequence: TGTGCCAGCACCGGGGGGGTAAACACTGAAGCTTTCTTT. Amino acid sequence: CASTGGVNTEAFF.

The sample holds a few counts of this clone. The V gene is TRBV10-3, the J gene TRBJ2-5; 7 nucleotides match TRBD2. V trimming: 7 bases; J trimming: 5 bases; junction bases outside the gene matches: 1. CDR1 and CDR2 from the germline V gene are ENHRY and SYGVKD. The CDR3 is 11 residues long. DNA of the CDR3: TGTGCCATCAAGGGAGGGGAGACCCAGTACTTC. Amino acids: CAIKGGETQYF.

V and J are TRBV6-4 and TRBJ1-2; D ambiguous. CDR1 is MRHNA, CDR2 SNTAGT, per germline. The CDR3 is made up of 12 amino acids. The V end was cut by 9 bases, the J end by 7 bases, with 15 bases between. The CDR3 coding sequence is TGTGCCAGTCGAGAGGGAGCCGGTGGCTACACCTTC. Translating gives CASREGAGGYTF.

CDR3 bases: TGTGCCAGCAGTTCGGGTGGGACAGGGTGGAATGAAGCTTTCTTT. It specifies CASSSGGTGWNEAFF. The rearrangement uses TRBV28 and TRBJ1-1; 9 bases align to TRBD1. This CDR3 region has 15 residues. Germline V CDR1 and CDR2: MDHEN, SYDVKM. Losses at the gene ends were 4 bases for V and 7 bases for J; bases not matched to a gene: 10.

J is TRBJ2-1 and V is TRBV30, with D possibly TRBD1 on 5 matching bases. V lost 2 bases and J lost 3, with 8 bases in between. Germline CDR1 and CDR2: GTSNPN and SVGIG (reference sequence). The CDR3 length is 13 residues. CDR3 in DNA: TGTGCCTGGAGTAAGGGGAACTACAATGAGCAGTTCTTC. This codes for CAWSKGNYNEQFF.

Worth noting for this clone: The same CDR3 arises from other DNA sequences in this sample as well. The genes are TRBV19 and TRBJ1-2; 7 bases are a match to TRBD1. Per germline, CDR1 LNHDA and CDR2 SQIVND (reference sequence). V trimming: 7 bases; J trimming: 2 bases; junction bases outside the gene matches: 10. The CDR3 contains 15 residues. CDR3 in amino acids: CASIPNRGPNYGYTF. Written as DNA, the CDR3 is TGTGCCAGTATACCCAACAGGGGACCCAACTATGGCTACACCTTC.

CDR3 sequence reads: CASSLSGSPPGELFF. CDR3 nucleotide sequence: TGTGCCAGCAGCCTCAGCGGGAGTCCTCCCGGGGAGCTGTTTTTT. The chain joins TRBV7-2 to TRBJ2-2; 8 bases fit TRBD2. The CDR3 contains 15 residues. Looked up from germline, CDR1 is SGHTA and CDR2 is FQGNSA. The V gene end was trimmed by 5 bases and the J gene end by 6 bases; junction bases not matched to a gene: 8.

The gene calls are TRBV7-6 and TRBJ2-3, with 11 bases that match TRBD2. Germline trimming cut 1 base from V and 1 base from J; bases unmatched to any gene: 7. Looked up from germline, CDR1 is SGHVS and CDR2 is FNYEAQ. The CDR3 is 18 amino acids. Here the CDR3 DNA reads TGTGCCAGCAGCTTAGGAGTTAGCGGGGGGGCTCGCACAGATACGCAGTATTTT. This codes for CASSLGVSGGARTDTQYF.

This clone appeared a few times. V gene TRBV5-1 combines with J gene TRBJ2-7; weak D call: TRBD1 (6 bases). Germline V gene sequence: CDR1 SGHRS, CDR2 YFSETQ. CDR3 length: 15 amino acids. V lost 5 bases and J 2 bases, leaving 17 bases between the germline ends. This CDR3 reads CASRSQGILTYEQYF. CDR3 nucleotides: TGCGCCAGCAGGTCCCAGGGGATCCTTACCTACGAGCAGTACTTC.

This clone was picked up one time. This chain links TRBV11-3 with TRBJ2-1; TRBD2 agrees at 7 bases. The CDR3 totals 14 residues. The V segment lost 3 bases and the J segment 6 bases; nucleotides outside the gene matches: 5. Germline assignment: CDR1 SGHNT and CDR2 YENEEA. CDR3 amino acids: CASSLWAGVNEQFF. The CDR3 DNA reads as TGTGCCAGCAGCTTGTGGGCGGGGGTCAATGAGCAGTTCTTC. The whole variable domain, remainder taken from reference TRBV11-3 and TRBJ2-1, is EAGVVQSPRYKIIEKKQPVAFWCNPISGHNTLYWYLQNLGQGPELLIRYENEEAVDDSQLPKDRFSAERLKGVDSTLKIQPAELGDSAVYLCASSLWAGVNEQFFGPGTRLTVL.

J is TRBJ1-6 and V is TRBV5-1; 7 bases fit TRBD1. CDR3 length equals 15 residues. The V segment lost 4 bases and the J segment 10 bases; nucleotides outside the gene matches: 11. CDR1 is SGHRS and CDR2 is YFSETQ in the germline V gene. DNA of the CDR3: TGCGCCAGCAGCCGCCTTGACAGGGTAAACTCACCCCTCCACTTT. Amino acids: CASSRLDRVNSPLHF.

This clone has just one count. Here the CDR3 reads CASSLTVQETQYF. In nucleotides, the CDR3 is TGCGCCAGCAGCTTGACTGTCCAAGAGACCCAGTACTTC. The chain employs TRBV5-1 and TRBJ2-5; D ambiguous. V was cut by 1 base and J by 1 base, with 5 bases left in between. This CDR3 contains 13 residues. Per the germline V gene, CDR1 is SGHRS and CDR2 is YFSETQ. Complete variable domain (other parts from reference TRBV5-1 and TRBJ2-5): KAGVTQTPRYLIKTRGQQVTLSCSPISGHRSVSWYQQTPGQGLQFLFEYFSETQRNKGNFPGRFSGRQFSNSRSEMNVSTLELGDSALYLCASSLTVQETQYFGPGTRLLVL.

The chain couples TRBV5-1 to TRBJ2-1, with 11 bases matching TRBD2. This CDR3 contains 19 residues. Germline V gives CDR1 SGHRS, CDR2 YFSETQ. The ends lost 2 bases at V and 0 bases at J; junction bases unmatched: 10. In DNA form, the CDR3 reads TGCGCCAGCAGCTTTTGGGGACTAGCGGACGCGATCTCCTACAATGAGCAGTTCTTC. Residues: CASSFWGLADAISYNEQFF.

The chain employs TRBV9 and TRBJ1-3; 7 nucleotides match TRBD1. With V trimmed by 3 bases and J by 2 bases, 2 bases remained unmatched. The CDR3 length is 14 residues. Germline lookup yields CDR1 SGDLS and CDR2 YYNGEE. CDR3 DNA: TGTGCCAGCAGCGGGGACAGCGCTGGAAACACCATATATTTT. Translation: CASSGDSAGNTIYF.

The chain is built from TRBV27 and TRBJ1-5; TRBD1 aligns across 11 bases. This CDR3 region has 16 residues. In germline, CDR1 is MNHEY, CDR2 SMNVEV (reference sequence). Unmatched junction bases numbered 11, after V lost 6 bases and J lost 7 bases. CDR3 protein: CASSQGTGGAGQPQHF. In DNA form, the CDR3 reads TGTGCCAGCAGCCAAGGGACAGGGGGAGCAGGGCAGCCCCAGCATTTT.

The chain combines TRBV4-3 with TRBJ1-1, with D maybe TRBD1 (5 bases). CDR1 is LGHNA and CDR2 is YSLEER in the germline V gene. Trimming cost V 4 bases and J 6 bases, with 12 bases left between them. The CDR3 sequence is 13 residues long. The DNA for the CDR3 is TGCGCCAGCAGCCCACCAGGGAGGGCTGAAGCTTTCTTT. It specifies CASSPPGRAEAFF.

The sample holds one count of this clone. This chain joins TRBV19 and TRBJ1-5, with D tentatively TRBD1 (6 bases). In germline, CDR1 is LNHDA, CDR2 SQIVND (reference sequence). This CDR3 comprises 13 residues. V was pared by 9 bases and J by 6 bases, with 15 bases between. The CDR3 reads CARTAIGGQPQHF. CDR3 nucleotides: TGTGCCAGGACCGCTATAGGGGGTCAGCCCCAGCATTTT.

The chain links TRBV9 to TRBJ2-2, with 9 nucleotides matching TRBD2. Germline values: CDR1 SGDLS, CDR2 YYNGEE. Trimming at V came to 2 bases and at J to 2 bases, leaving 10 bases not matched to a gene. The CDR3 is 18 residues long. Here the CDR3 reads CASSVQTGTSFNTGELFF. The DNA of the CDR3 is TGTGCCAGCAGCGTTCAAACCGGGACTAGCTTTAACACCGGGGAGCTGTTTTTT.

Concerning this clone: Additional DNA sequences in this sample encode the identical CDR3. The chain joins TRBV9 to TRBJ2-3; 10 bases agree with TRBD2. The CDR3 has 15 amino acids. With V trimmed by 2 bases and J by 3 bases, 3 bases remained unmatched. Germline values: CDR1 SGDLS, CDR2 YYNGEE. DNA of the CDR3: TGTGCCAGCAGCGTGACTAGCGGGTCTACAGATACGCAGTATTTT. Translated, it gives CASSVTSGSTDTQYF.

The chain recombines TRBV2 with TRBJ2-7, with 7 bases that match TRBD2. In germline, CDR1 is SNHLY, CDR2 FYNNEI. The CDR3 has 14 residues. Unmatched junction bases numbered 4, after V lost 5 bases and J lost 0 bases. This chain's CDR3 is CASSSGIPSYEQYF. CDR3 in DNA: TGTGCCAGCAGTAGCGGGATCCCCTCCTACGAGCAGTACTTC.